This T cell receptor (beta chain) was observed in a study of T cell responses to AZD1222 COVID-19 vaccine. CDR3 length: 15 residues. Germline trimming cut 0 bases from V and 2 bases from J; bases unmatched to any gene: 4. Germline lookup yields CDR1 MGHRA and CDR2 YSYEKL. Study observations and caveats: CD4 TCRs associated with vaccination spanned spike, dominating at 160-218 and 743-854. Sampled repertoires all dated from after the peak T cell response.

Note on this clone: Antigen: not known.

Method: immunoSEQ multiplex PCR; TCRdb's copy keeps in-frame clones and lacks some. The sample lists 130,000 to 150,000 clones, just over 85% occurring once. The V gene is TRBV4-1, the J gene TRBJ2-7, with 7 bases fitting TRBD1. The sequence came from an adult who received the AZD1222 COVID-19 vaccine. This material consisted of peripheral blood, taken 28 days after the second AZD1222 dose. DNA of the CDR3: TGCGCCAGCAGCCAAGAACAGGGGACAACCTACGAGCAGTACTTC. Amino acid sequence: CASSQEQGTTYEQYF.